The subject of this entry is one T cell receptor beta chain. What it recognizes is unknown. The data were obtained in a study of cytomegalovirus exposure and HLA in healthy donors. Study-wide results and limits: Per a later analysis, HLA-associated TCR beta chains showed more clonal expansion than other, equally common TCR beta chains.

CDR1 and CDR2 from the germline V gene are MGHRA and YSYEKL. This CDR3 spans 17 amino acids. After removal of 1 base from V and 5 bases from J, the junction contained 12 bases not matched to a gene. Primers: 60 Vbeta forward and 13 Jbeta reverse. TCRdb's table, derived via immunoSEQ multiplex PCR, lists solely in-frame clones and lacks some. The table includes some 200,000 clones, around 83% detected once. The sequenced sample was PBMCs. V gene TRBV4-1 combines with J gene TRBJ2-3; 7 nucleotides line up with TRBD1. The source is a girl between 5 and 17 years old in good health and CMV-seronegative. The CDR3 spells CASSQVGIGTVRDTQYF. The CDR3, as DNA: TGCGCCAGCAGCCAAGTAGGAATTGGGACAGTGCGAGATACGCAGTATTTT.